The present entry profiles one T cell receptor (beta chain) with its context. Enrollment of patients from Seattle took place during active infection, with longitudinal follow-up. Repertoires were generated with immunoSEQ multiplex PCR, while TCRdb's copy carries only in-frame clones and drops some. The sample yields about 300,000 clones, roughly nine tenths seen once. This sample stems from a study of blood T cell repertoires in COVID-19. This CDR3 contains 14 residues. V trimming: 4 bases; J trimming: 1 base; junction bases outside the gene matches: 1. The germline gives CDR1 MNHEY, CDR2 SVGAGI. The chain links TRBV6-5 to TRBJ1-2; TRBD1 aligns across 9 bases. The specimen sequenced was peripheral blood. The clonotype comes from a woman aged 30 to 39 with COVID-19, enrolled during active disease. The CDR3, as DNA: TGTGCCAGCAGTTCGGACAGGGGTAACTATGGCTACACCTTC. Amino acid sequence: CASSSDRGNYGYTF.